Each of the 30 T cell receptor beta chains below was sequenced from the same sample in a study of shared clonotypes between healthy human individuals. The method was immunoSEQ multiplex PCR; TCRdb's version includes in-frame clones alone and lacks a portion of them. Here the sample spans hundreds of thousands of clones, 90% to 97% being singletons. CD8 cells regarded as naive lacked CD45RO, were positively chosen for CCR7, and omitted terminally differentiated effector memory CD45RA+ cells. The sequenced sample was naive CD8+ T cells sorted from blood. These receptors were taken from a woman under 40 in good health.

V gene TRBV19 combines with J gene TRBJ2-5, with a tentative D call TRBD1 (7 bases). The DNA end lines up better with TRBJ2-7; the J call may be wrong. CDR1 is LNHDA, CDR2 SQIVND, per germline (reference sequence). The CDR3 extends over 15 amino acids. The DNA for the CDR3 is TGTGCCAGTGGGATCGCGGCAGGGGGGAGCTACGAGCAGTACTTC. It codes for CASGIAAGGSYEQYF.

The V call is TRBV27, the J call TRBJ2-7; D may be TRBD1 (5 bases). Trimming stripped 2 bases from V and 3 bases from J, with 20 bases between. Germline values: CDR1 MNHEY, CDR2 SMNVEV (reference sequence). This CDR3 has 17 amino acids. This CDR3 is CASSLMKGQGRRYEQYF. For the CDR3, the DNA is TGTGCCAGCAGTTTAATGAAAGGGCAGGGTCGCCGCTACGAGCAGTACTTC.

The chain joins TRBV29-1 to TRBJ2-7, with 9 bases lining up with TRBD1. CDR1 is SQVTM and CDR2 is ANQGSEA in the germline V gene. With V trimmed by 3 bases and J by 5 bases, 8 bases remained unmatched. The CDR3 spans 14 residues. The CDR3, as DNA: TGCAGCGTTGATCCTGGGACAGGGTTAAACGAGCAGTACTTC. Translated: CSVDPGTGLNEQYF.

Here the CDR3 reads CASKWTGGEYEQYF. The CDR3 DNA follows: TGTGCCAGCAAATGGACAGGGGGTGAGTACGAGCAGTACTTC. The rearrangement joins TRBV27 to TRBJ2-7, with TRBD1 identical over 10 bases. Trimming took 7 bases from V and 4 from J; bases not matched to a gene: 7. The germline CDR1 and CDR2 sequences are MNHEY and SMNVEV (reference sequence). The CDR3 runs to 14 residues.

The V gene is TRBV11-2, the J gene TRBJ2-7; tentative D call: TRBD1 (6 bases). The length of the CDR3 is 13 residues. The V end lost 5 bases, the J end lost 4 bases, and 12 bases lay between the germline ends. Germline lookup yields CDR1 SGHAT and CDR2 FQNNGV. As DNA, the CDR3 is TGTGCCAGCAGCCTCTCACAGGGTTACGAGCAGTACTTC. Translation: CASSLSQGYEQYF. The full variable domain, its missing parts supplied by reference TRBV11-2 and TRBJ2-7, is EAGVAQSPRYKIIEKRQSVAFWCNPISGHATLYWYQQILGQGPKLLIQFQNNGVVDDSQLPKDRFSAERLKGVDSTLKIQPAKLEDSAVYLCASSLSQGYEQYFGPGTRLTVT.

V is TRBV19 and J is TRBJ1-4; a weak D match, TRBD1 (6 bases). From germline, CDR1 is LNHDA and CDR2 SQIVND (reference sequence). Trimming removed 7 bases at V and 8 bases at J, with 17 bases between. CDR3 length: 14 amino acids. The CDR3 region has the DNA TGTGCCAGTACAGGTATAGGGGGTGGCGAAAAACTGTTTTTT. Encoded protein: CASTGIGGGEKLFF.

This chain uses TRBV5-4 with TRBJ1-3; TRBD1 agrees at 9 bases. Trimming cost V 3 bases and J 6 bases; bases outside gene matches: 16. CDR1 is SGHNT, CDR2 YYREEE, per germline (reference sequence). CDR3 length equals 18 residues. This CDR3 is CASSSTIRGQGKLNTIYF. The DNA for the CDR3 is TGTGCCAGCAGCTCTACTATTCGCGGACAGGGGAAATTAAACACCATATATTTT. The entire variable domain, with the rest obtained from reference TRBV5-4 and TRBJ1-3, is as follows: ETGVTQSPTHLIKTRGQQVTLRCSSQSGHNTVSWYQQALGQGPQFIFQYYREEENGRGNFPPRFSGLQFPNYSSELNVNALELDDSALYLCASSSTIRGQGKLNTIYFGEGSWLTVV.

This clone was observed a few times. The chain has TRBV4-1 and TRBJ2-7, with 7 bases identical to TRBD1. Per the germline V gene, CDR1 is MGHRA and CDR2 is YSYEKL. The V segment lost 2 bases and the J segment 4 bases; nucleotides outside the gene matches: 5. This CDR3 spans 14 amino acids. CDR3 protein: CASSQYGTAYEQYF. For the CDR3, the DNA is TGCGCCAGCAGCCAATACGGGACAGCATACGAGCAGTACTTC.

This clone was detected only once. V usage is TRBV21-1 and J usage is TRBJ1-1. TRBV21-1 is flagged as a pseudogene. This CDR3 has 13 residues. The CDR3, as DNA: TGTGCCAGCAGCAAGGGGGGCAGGGCTGAAGCTTTCTTT. It codes for CASSKGGRAEAFF.

This chain joins TRBV19 and TRBJ2-5, with D possibly matching TRBD1 (5 bases). The V end was cut by 3 bases, the J end by 0 bases, with 11 bases between. Germline CDR1 reads LNHDA; CDR2 reads SQIVND (reference sequence). This CDR3 is 15 amino acids long. CDR3 protein: CASSIYPDNQETQYF. In DNA, the CDR3 is TGTGCCAGTAGTATTTACCCGGACAACCAAGAGACCCAGTACTTC.

This clone was seen only once. CDR3 in DNA: TGTGCCAGCAGCTTTCGGGAGCGGTACAATGAGCAGTTCTTC. Its translation is CASSFRERYNEQFF. The chain has TRBV11-2 and TRBJ2-1; D perhaps matches TRBD2 (6 bases). From germline, CDR1 is SGHAT and CDR2 FQNNGV. The CDR3 is made up of 14 amino acids. Trimming took 3 bases from V and 4 from J, leaving 10 bases between them.

The chain couples TRBV4-1 to TRBJ2-7, with a weak D call TRBD2 (6 bases). Germline CDR1 is MGHRA and CDR2 is YSYEKL. This CDR3 has 14 residues. The V end was cut by 1 base, the J end by 5 bases, with 12 bases between. CDR3 sequence reads: CASSQVAGSNEQYF. The DNA for the CDR3 is TGCGCCAGCAGCCAAGTGGCGGGGTCGAACGAGCAGTACTTC.

This clone appeared once. J is TRBJ2-7 and V is TRBV28, with 12 positions matching TRBD2. Germline V gives CDR1 MDHEN, CDR2 SYDVKM. V gave up 6 bases and J gave up 3 bases; unmatched junction bases: 6. The CDR3 is 15 amino acids. The CDR3 region has the DNA TGTGCCAGCAGATCTAGCGGGAGGGCACTCTACGAGCAGTACTTC. This translates into CASRSSGRALYEQYF. Using reference TRBV28 and TRBJ2-7 for the parts outside the CDR3, the full variable domain is DVKVTQSSRYLVKRTGEKVFLECVQDMDHENMFWYRQDPGLGLRLIYFSYDVKMKEKGDIPEGYSVSREKKERFSLILESASTNQTSMYLCASRSSGRALYEQYFGPGTRLTVT.

This chain joins TRBV2 and TRBJ2-1; D might be TRBD1 (6 bases). There are 16 residues in the CDR3. Germline V CDR1 and CDR2: SNHLY, FYNNEI. The ends were cut back, 3 bases at V and 10 bases at J, with 22 bases in the middle. In nucleotides, the CDR3 is TGTGCCAGCAGTGACCCCTGGACAGAGGGCTTAGGGGAGCAGTTCTTC. Translating it yields CASSDPWTEGLGEQFF.

The V gene is TRBV5-4, the J gene TRBJ1-1, with D possibly matching TRBD1 (5 bases). The V and J ends lost 5 bases and 1 base respectively, with 15 bases between them. This CDR3 region has 15 residues. Looked up from germline, CDR1 is SGHNT and CDR2 is YYREEE (reference sequence). CDR3 DNA sequence: TGTGCCAGCAGTACCGGTTCTGGGGCGAACACTGAAGCTTTCTTT. The encoded protein is CASSTGSGANTEAFF.

As regards this clone: Mismatch with germline at one junction end may stem from a read error. The V and J genes are TRBV19 and TRBJ1-1, with D unclear. The CDR3 totals 12 residues. Germline V gene sequence: CDR1 LNHDA, CDR2 SQIVND (reference sequence). CDR3 DNA: TGCAGTTCGAGAAAGGGGAACACTGAAGCTTTCTTT. Translation: CSSRKGNTEAFF.

In DNA, the CDR3 is TGTGCCAGCAGCCAATCTATCGTAGGGGCAGAGAGCAATCAGCCCCAGCATTTT. Amino acids: CASSQSIVGAESNQPQHF. The genes are TRBV16 and TRBJ1-5; possible D gene TRBD1, 5 bases. The germline V gene has CDR1 KGHSY and CDR2 FQNENV. V was cut by 0 bases and J by 1 base, with 16 bases left in between. This CDR3 contains 18 residues.

The chain employs TRBV27 and TRBJ1-1, with D maybe TRBD1 (6 bases). V gave up 0 bases and J gave up 3 bases, with 11 bases separating them. CDR1 is MNHEY, CDR2 SMNVEV, per germline (reference sequence). CDR3 length equals 15 residues. The chain's CDR3 is CASSLSAGADTEAFF. The CDR3 nucleotides are TGTGCCAGCAGTTTATCTGCAGGGGCGGACACTGAAGCTTTCTTT.

The gene calls are TRBV5-4 and TRBJ1-1; D unresolved. Germline V CDR1 and CDR2: SGHNT, YYREEE (reference sequence). Between the trimmed V and J ends, which lost 5 bases and 2 bases, there was a span of 10 bases. The CDR3 sequence is 13 residues long. The CDR3 reads CASRTKGNTEAFF. The DNA of the CDR3 is TGTGCCAGCAGGACTAAGGGCAACACTGAAGCTTTCTTT.

V is TRBV9 and J is TRBJ2-7; possible D gene TRBD1, 6 bases. The V gene lost 3 bases and the J gene lost 5 bases, with 21 bases spanning the gap. The CDR3 has 16 residues. The germline V gene encodes CDR1 SGDLS and CDR2 YYNGEE. The CDR3 region is CASSAKTGLGGDEQYF. CDR3 DNA: TGTGCCAGCAGCGCAAAGACAGGCCTGGGTGGGGACGAGCAGTACTTC. Looking up the rest from reference TRBV9 and TRBJ2-7 gives the full variable domain: DSGVTQTPKHLITATGQRVTLRCSPRSGDLSVYWYQQSLDQGLQFLIQYYNGEERAKGNILERFSAQQFPDLHSELNLSSLELGDSALYFCASSAKTGLGGDEQYFGPGTRLTVT.

The chain uses TRBV19 and TRBJ1-5; D is unclear. Germline V gives CDR1 LNHDA, CDR2 SQIVND (reference sequence). V lost 6 bases to trimming and J lost 2 bases, with 14 bases between them. The CDR3 runs to 15 residues. CDR3 sequence reads: CASSHPRSRNQPQHF. In nucleotides, the CDR3 is TGTGCCAGTAGCCACCCGAGGAGCCGCAATCAGCCCCAGCATTTT.

V usage is TRBV13 and J usage is TRBJ2-7; 10 bases line up with TRBD1. This CDR3 comprises 14 residues. J lost 5 bases, V lost 5 bases, and 6 bases had no gene match. Germline V gene data show CDR1 as PRHDT and CDR2 as FYEKMQ (reference sequence). The CDR3 DNA reads TGTGCCAGCAGCAGCTCGACAGGGGGCAACGAGCAGTACTTC. It encodes CASSSSTGGNEQYF. The whole variable domain, remainder taken from reference TRBV13 and TRBJ2-7, is AAGVIQSPRHLIKEKRETATLKCYPIPRHDTVYWYQQGPGQDPQFLISFYEKMQSDKGSIPDRFSAQQFSDYHSELNMSSLELGDSALYFCASSSSTGGNEQYFGPGTRLTVT.

The rearrangement joins TRBV28 to TRBJ2-5, with D perhaps TRBD1 or TRBD2 (6 bases each). Trimming removed 3 bases from V and 0 bases from J, with 11 bases in between. The CDR3 length is 15 residues. From germline, CDR1 is MDHEN and CDR2 SYDVKM. This CDR3 reads CASSFGGRNQETQYF. CDR3 sequence (DNA): TGTGCCAGCAGTTTTGGGGGGCGGAACCAAGAGACCCAGTACTTC.

The V call is TRBV28, the J call TRBJ2-7, with 10 bases matching TRBD1. CDR3 length: 16 residues. Trimming cost V 4 bases and J 0 bases; bases outside gene matches: 6. Germline V lookup: CDR1 MDHEN, CDR2 SYDVKM. In DNA, the CDR3 is TGTGCCAGCAGTTCAGACAGGGGGCACATCTCCTACGAGCAGTACTTC. Translating it yields CASSSDRGHISYEQYF. The whole variable domain, remainder taken from reference TRBV28 and TRBJ2-7, is DVKVTQSSRYLVKRTGEKVFLECVQDMDHENMFWYRQDPGLGLRLIYFSYDVKMKEKGDIPEGYSVSREKKERFSLILESASTNQTSMYLCASSSDRGHISYEQYFGPGTRLTVT.

The chain is built from TRBV27 and TRBJ2-3; weak D call: TRBD1 (5 bases). The length of the CDR3 is 13 residues. CDR1 and CDR2 from the germline V gene are MNHEY and SMNVEV (reference sequence). Trimming pared 1 base from V and 4 bases from J, leaving 6 bases between. CDR3 residues: CASSLLGPDTQYF. CDR3 nucleotide sequence: TGTGCCAGCAGTTTATTGGGGCCAGATACGCAGTATTTT.

The chain joins TRBV7-6 to TRBJ2-1; the D gene could be TRBD1 or TRBD2 (6 bases each). This CDR3 is built from 14 residues. V was shortened by 2 bases and J by 7 bases, with 12 bases between the two germline ends. Germline V CDR1 and CDR2: SGHVS, FNYEAQ. The CDR3: CASSLPTGRNEQFF. For the CDR3, the DNA is TGTGCCAGCAGCTTACCTACAGGGAGGAATGAGCAGTTCTTC. The complete variable domain, with remaining parts taken from reference TRBV7-6 and TRBJ2-1, reads GAGVSQSPRYKVTKRGQDVALRCDPISGHVSLYWYRQALGQGPEFLTYFNYEAQQDKSGLPNDRFSAERPEGSISTLTIQRTEQRDSAMYRCASSLPTGRNEQFFGPGTRLTVL.

The chain combines TRBV11-1 with TRBJ2-3, with 12 positions matching TRBD2. In germline, CDR1 is SGHAT, CDR2 FQDESV (reference sequence). The V gene end was trimmed by 5 bases and the J gene end by 2 bases; junction bases not matched to a gene: 14. The CDR3 contains 19 residues. CDR3 coding DNA: TGTGCCAGCAGCCAAGGACTAGCGGGAAATCACCCCAACACAGATACGCAGTATTTT. Translation: CASSQGLAGNHPNTDTQYF. Together with reference TRBV11-1 and TRBJ2-3, the CDR3 gives the full variable domain: EAEVAQSPRYKITEKSQAVAFWCDPISGHATLYWYRQILGQGPELLVQFQDESVVDDSQLPKDRFSAERLKGVDSTLKIQPAELGDSAMYLCASSQGLAGNHPNTDTQYFGPGTRLTVL.

This clone appeared a few times. This chain joins TRBV5-1 and TRBJ2-1; a possible D gene is TRBD2 (7 bases). The length of the CDR3 is 17 residues. V was cut by 0 bases and J by 9 bases, with 22 bases left in between. The germline V gene has CDR1 SGHRS and CDR2 YFSETQ. CDR3 amino acids: CASSLAPGGNPQGEQFF. The CDR3 DNA reads TGCGCCAGCAGCTTGGCCCCGGGGGGCAACCCCCAGGGTGAGCAGTTCTTC.

In the case of this clone: Within the sample, other DNA sequences also encode this same CDR3. The V gene is TRBV28, the J gene TRBJ1-5; 9 bases line up with TRBD1. Losses at the gene ends were 6 bases for V and 2 bases for J; bases not matched to a gene: 2. This CDR3 is 14 amino acids long. CDR1 and CDR2 (germline): MDHEN, SYDVKM. The CDR3 reads CASRRTGGNQPQHF. The CDR3 coding sequence is TGTGCCAGCAGACGGACAGGGGGCAATCAGCCCCAGCATTTT.

The chain employs TRBV28 and TRBJ1-1; 7 bases line up with TRBD1. CDR1 MDHEN and CDR2 SYDVKM come from the germline V gene. CDR3 length: 12 amino acids. V trimming: 3 bases; J trimming: 10 bases; junction bases outside the gene matches: 5. The DNA of the CDR3 is TGTGCCAGCAGTTTCTTTACAGGGGTAGCTTTCTTT. Its translation is CASSFFTGVAFF.